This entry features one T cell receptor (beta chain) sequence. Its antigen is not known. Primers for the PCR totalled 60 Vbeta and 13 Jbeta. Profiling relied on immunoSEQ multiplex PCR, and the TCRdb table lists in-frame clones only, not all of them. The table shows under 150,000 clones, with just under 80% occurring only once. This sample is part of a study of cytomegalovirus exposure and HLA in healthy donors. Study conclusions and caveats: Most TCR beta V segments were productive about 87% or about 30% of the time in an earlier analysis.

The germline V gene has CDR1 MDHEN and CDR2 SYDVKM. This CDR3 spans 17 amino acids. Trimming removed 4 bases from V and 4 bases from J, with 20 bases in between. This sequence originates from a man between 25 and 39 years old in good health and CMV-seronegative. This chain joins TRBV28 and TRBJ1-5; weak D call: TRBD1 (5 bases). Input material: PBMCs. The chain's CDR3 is CASSSTNSGGLNQPQHF. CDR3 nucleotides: TGTGCCAGCAGTTCAACTAATTCCGGGGGTCTTAATCAGCCCCAGCATTTT.